This T cell receptor (beta chain) was identified during a study of identical twins. This clonotype was counted at least ten times. Its target is unknown. TCRdb used MiXCR to reprocess the 5' RACE reads, holding one entry per CDR3 protein. The sample has 150,000 or so distinct CDR3 sequences, under 4.5% seen once. The CDR3 totals 15 residues. CDR1 SGHNT and CDR2 YYREEE come from the germline V gene (reference sequence). With 4 bases removed from V and 4 bases from J, the gap between germline ends came to 17 bases. General study findings and limits: Recombination models fit unrelated individuals' TCR alpha sharing but underestimated twins'. Beta out-of-frame sequences showed weaker excess twin sharing. Abundant cord blood beta clonotypes carried fewer insertions; memory repertoires showed none. Zero-insertion findings could be partly confounded by invariant cells (MAIT and iNKT cells).

The sample comprised memory T cells sorted from blood. The source is a man younger than 35 in good health. The chain links TRBV5-4 to TRBJ2-5; a weak D match, TRBD2 (6 bases). The CDR3: CASSTGDSRAETQYF. In nucleotides, the CDR3 is TGTGCCAGCAGCACCGGGGACTCCAGAGCAGAGACCCAGTACTTC.